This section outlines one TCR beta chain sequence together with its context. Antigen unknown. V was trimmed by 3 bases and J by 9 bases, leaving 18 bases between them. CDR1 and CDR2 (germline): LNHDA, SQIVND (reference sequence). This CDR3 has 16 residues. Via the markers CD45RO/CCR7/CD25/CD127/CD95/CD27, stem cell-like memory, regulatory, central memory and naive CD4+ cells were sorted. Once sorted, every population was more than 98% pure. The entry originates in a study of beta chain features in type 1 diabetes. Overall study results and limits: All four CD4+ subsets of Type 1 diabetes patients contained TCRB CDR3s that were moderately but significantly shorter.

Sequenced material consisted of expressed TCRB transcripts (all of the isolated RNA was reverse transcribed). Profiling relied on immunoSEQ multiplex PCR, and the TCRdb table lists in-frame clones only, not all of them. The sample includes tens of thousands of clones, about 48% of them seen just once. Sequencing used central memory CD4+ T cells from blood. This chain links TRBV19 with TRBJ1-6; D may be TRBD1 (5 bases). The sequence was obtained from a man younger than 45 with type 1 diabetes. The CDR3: CASSMTGAREASPLHF. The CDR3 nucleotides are TGTGCCAGTAGTATGACCGGTGCCAGGGAGGCTTCACCCCTCCACTTT.